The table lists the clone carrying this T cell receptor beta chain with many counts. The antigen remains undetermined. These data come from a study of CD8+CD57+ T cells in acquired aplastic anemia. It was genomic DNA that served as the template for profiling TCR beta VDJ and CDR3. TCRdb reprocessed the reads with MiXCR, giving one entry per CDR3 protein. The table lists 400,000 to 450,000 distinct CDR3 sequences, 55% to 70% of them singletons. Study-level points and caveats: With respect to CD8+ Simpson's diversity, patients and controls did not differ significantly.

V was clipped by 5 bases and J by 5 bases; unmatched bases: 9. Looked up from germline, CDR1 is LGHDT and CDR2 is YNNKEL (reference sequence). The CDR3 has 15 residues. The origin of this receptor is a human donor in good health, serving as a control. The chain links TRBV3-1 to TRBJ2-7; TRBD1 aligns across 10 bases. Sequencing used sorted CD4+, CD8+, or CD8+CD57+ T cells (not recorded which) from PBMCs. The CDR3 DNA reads TGTGCCAGCAGCTCTCCCAGGGACAGGGGCGACGAGCAGTACTTC. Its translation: CASSSPRDRGDEQYF.